The 27 T cell receptor beta chains in this list originate from one sample, sequenced in a study of HIV-infected patients and healthy controls. Follow-up blood was drawn about 14 weeks, roughly three months, after antiretroviral therapy began. The repertoire came from unfractionated whole blood and reflected all unsorted peripheral T cells. cDNA was made from approximately 0.55 ug RNA using alpha and beta constant primers. Alpha and beta chain libraries were made separately by chain-specific third strand synthesis with multiplexing indices. TCRdb itself ran the 5' RACE reads through MiXCR, one entry per CDR3 protein. The sample yields 5,500 to 8,000 distinct CDR3 sequences, about 10% seen once. Sequences were derived from blood, sampled during antiretroviral therapy. The receptors derive from an adult with HIV infection.

The table lists this clonotype with many counts. This rearrangement joins TRBV5-1 to TRBJ2-3; D is undetermined. The CDR3 is 18 amino acids. Germline V gene sequence: CDR1 SGHRS, CDR2 YFSETQ. The V end lost 1 base, the J end lost 4 bases, and 22 bases lay between the germline ends. This chain's CDR3 is CASSLSPPRQGMADTQYF. The CDR3 nucleotides are TGCGCCAGCAGCTTGTCCCCCCCGCGGCAAGGGATGGCAGATACGCAGTATTTT.

This clonotype ranks as medium-sized. The chain joins TRBV10-2 to TRBJ2-2; 7 bases are shared with TRBD1. V was pared by 7 bases and J by 8 bases, with 10 bases of the junction left unmatched. Germline V gene data show CDR1 as WSHSY and CDR2 as SAAADI. This CDR3 is built from 14 residues. CDR3 coding DNA: TGCGCCAGCAATCTGGACAGGTTTTTTGGGGAGCTGTTTTTT. It yields the protein CASNLDRFFGELFF.

The genes are TRBV7-9 and TRBJ2-7; D may be TRBD1 (6 bases). This CDR3 spans 17 amino acids. Germline-derived CDR1 and CDR2 are SEHNR and FQNEAQ (reference sequence). V was cut by 4 bases and J by 0 bases, with 19 bases left in between. CDR3 in DNA: TGTGCCAGCAGCTCCCTGGACCGGGACACTTACTCCTACGAGCAGTACTTC. Translation: CASSSLDRDTYSYEQYF.

Many counts were recorded for this clonotype. V and J are TRBV9 and TRBJ2-7; D gene unclear. The CDR3 consists of 11 residues. CDR1 and CDR2 from the germline V gene are SGDLS and YYNGEE. The CDR3 reads CAQLGWYEQYF. The CDR3 nucleotides read TGTGCTCAGCTGGGGTGGTACGAGCAGTACTTC.

This clonotype was counted many times. This chain links TRBV7-9 with TRBJ2-1; D ambiguous. This CDR3 has 12 residues. CDR1 is SEHNR, CDR2 FQNEAQ, per germline (reference sequence). V was trimmed by 1 base and J by 4 bases, leaving 2 bases between them. The CDR3 DNA is TGTGCCAGCAGCTTAGATTACAATGAGCAGTTCTTC. Amino acid sequence: CASSLDYNEQFF.

This clonotype ranks as medium-sized. The rearrangement links TRBV7-9 to TRBJ1-5; tentative D call: TRBD1 (5 bases). Looked up from germline, CDR1 is SEHNR and CDR2 is FQNEAQ (reference sequence). V lost 2 bases and J 5 bases, leaving 10 bases between the germline ends. The CDR3 has 14 residues. The CDR3 is CASSLQGWDQPQHF. The CDR3 bases are TGTGCCAGCAGCTTACAGGGTTGGGATCAGCCCCAGCATTTT.

This clonotype is deemed medium-sized. The rearrangement links TRBV6-6 to TRBJ1-6; 8 positions match TRBD1. The CDR3 covers 11 residues. Germline values: CDR1 MNHNY, CDR2 SVGAGI (reference sequence). V lost 5 bases and J lost 12; bases outside the gene matches: 0. The CDR3 coding sequence is TGTGCCAGCAGTGGACAGGGACCCCTCCACTTT. As protein: CASSGQGPLHF.

This clonotype was seen many times. This rearrangement joins TRBV7-2 to TRBJ2-1; 12 bases map to TRBD2. The CDR3 is 16 residues long. V was pared by 4 bases and J by 8 bases, with 9 bases of the junction left unmatched. Germline loops: CDR1 SGHTA, CDR2 FQGNSA. CDR3 amino acids: CASSYRTSGDRHEQFF. CDR3 nucleotides: TGTGCCAGCAGCTACCGGACTAGCGGGGATCGTCATGAGCAGTTCTTC.

V gene TRBV20-1 combines with J gene TRBJ2-5, with D uncertain. This CDR3 contains 10 residues. Looked up from germline, CDR1 is DFQATT and CDR2 is SNEGSKA (reference sequence). V lost 4 bases and J 3 bases, leaving 3 bases between the germline ends. DNA for the CDR3: TGCAGTGCTATCAAAGAGACCCAGTACTTC. Translation gives CSAIKETQYF.

Notes on this clonotype: A much larger clonotype is one base distant, so this may be a read error. The rearrangement joins TRBV6-5 to TRBJ1-2, with 10 bases fitting TRBD1. Germline CDR1 reads MNHEY; CDR2 reads SVGAGI. CDR3 length: 15 residues. CDR3 DNA sequence: TGTGCCAGCAGTTTACCCGGACAGGGGGGAAGAGGCTGCACCTTC. Translation gives CASSLPGQGGRGCTF.

In its sample, this clonotype ranks as medium-sized (0.01 to 0.1%). The chain recombines TRBV6-2 or TRBV6-3 with TRBJ1-5; 10 nucleotides agree with TRBD1. Germline CDR1 MNHEY, CDR2 SVGEGT. Unmatched junction bases numbered 8, after V lost 6 bases and J lost 3 bases. There are 16 residues in the CDR3. The CDR3 coding sequence is TGTGCCAGCAGGCCACCGGGACAGGGGTACAATCAGCCCCAGCATTTT. Protein: CASRPPGQGYNQPQHF.

The chain uses TRBV29-1 and TRBJ2-7; D is uncertain. Per germline, CDR1 SQVTM and CDR2 ANQGSEA. The CDR3 runs to 12 residues. V shed 1 base and J shed 2 bases, with 6 bases lying between them. The DNA for the CDR3 is TGCAGCGTTGAAGGGAATGCCTACGAGCAGTACTTC. Its translation: CSVEGNAYEQYF.

This clonotype was found many times. The chain joins TRBV4-2 to TRBJ2-1; 11 nucleotides match TRBD2. Germline V gene data show CDR1 as LGHNA and CDR2 as YNFKEQ. The CDR3 runs to 14 residues. V trimming: 8 bases; J trimming: 6 bases; junction bases outside the gene matches: 6. The CDR3 loop is CASGGLADFNEQFF. The CDR3 DNA reads TGTGCCAGCGGGGGACTAGCGGACTTCAATGAGCAGTTCTTC.

This clonotype is medium-sized in the sample. The chain couples TRBV11-3 to TRBJ2-3; D possibly matches TRBD1 or TRBD2 (5 bases each). Germline CDR1 is SGHNT and CDR2 is YENEEA. Trimming left V 3 bases short and J 8 bases short, with 12 bases between. The CDR3 is 13 residues long. The CDR3 DNA is TGTGCCAGCAGCTTGGGGGAAAGACGTACGCAGTATTTT. Translating gives CASSLGERRTQYF.

This clonotype rates as medium-sized. This chain uses TRBV20-1 with TRBJ2-3; 13 nucleotides agree with TRBD2. This CDR3 is built from 12 residues. Losses at the gene ends were 6 bases for V and 11 bases for J; bases not matched to a gene: 5. The germline CDR1 and CDR2 sequences are DFQATT and SNEGSKA (reference sequence). This CDR3 reads CSAKTSGGQQYF. The CDR3 DNA follows: TGCAGTGCAAAGACTAGCGGGGGGCAGCAGTATTTT.

This clonotype ranks as medium-sized. V is TRBV20-1 and J is TRBJ1-5; the D is unclear. The V end was cut by 4 bases, the J end by 4 bases, with 17 bases between. CDR3 size: 15 residues. The germline CDR1 and CDR2 sequences are DFQATT and SNEGSKA (reference sequence). CDR3 residues: CSATNRALRNQPQHF. CDR3 in DNA: TGCAGTGCTACGAATAGGGCTCTACGGAATCAGCCCCAGCATTTT.

The chain recombines TRBV18 with TRBJ1-2, with D hard to call. In germline, CDR1 is KGHSH, CDR2 LQKENI. The V end lost 6 bases, the J end lost 4 bases, and 6 bases lay between the germline ends. The CDR3 consists of 11 residues. The CDR3 region has the DNA TGTGCCAGCTCCAGAGGCTATGGCTACACCTTC. Protein sequence: CASSRGYGYTF.

The chain couples TRBV3-1 to TRBJ2-3; the D is unclear. This CDR3 comprises 15 residues. Trimming removed 1 base from V and 0 bases from J, with 8 bases in between. Germline CDR1 and CDR2: LGHDT and YNNKEL (reference sequence). The CDR3: CASSQGSWSTDTQYF. The CDR3 DNA follows: TGTGCCAGCAGCCAAGGCTCATGGAGCACAGATACGCAGTATTTT.

This clonotype appeared a few times. The chain is built from TRBV29-1 and TRBJ2-2, with 7 bases lining up with TRBD2. The length of the CDR3 is 15 residues. Germline-derived CDR1 and CDR2 are SQVTM and ANQGSEA. J was trimmed by 0 bases and V by 6 bases; bases with no gene match: 7. CDR3 loop: CSVRLGRANTGELFF. Written as DNA, the CDR3 is TGCAGCGTCCGCCTTGGGAGGGCGAACACCGGGGAGCTGTTTTTT.

The table lists this clonotype with many counts. V gene TRBV12-3 or TRBV12-4 combines with J gene TRBJ2-3; weak D call: TRBD2 (6 bases). This CDR3 has 17 amino acids. Trimming pared 0 bases from V and 0 bases from J, leaving 13 bases between. Here the CDR3 reads CASSLASAGISTDTQYF. The CDR3 bases are TGTGCCAGCAGTTTAGCCTCTGCGGGGATAAGCACAGATACGCAGTATTTT.

This clonotype was counted many times. The CDR3 spells CASSSGDDQPQHF. The CDR3 bases are TGCGCCAGCTCCTCAGGGGACGACCAGCCCCAGCATTTT. V usage is TRBV5-1 and J usage is TRBJ1-5; possibly TRBD1 for D (6 bases). CDR3 length equals 13 residues. Germline values: CDR1 SGHRS, CDR2 YFSETQ. V shed 7 bases and J shed 7 bases, with 15 bases lying between them.

In its sample, this clonotype ranks as medium-sized (0.01 to 0.1%). V and J are TRBV12-3 or TRBV12-4 and TRBJ2-3, with 7 nucleotides matching TRBD1. J was trimmed by 2 bases and V by 3 bases; bases with no gene match: 2. CDR3 length equals 14 residues. The DNA of the CDR3 is TGTGCCAGCAGTTTCACAGGGGTCACAGATACGCAGTATTTT. Residues: CASSFTGVTDTQYF.

This clonotype is deemed medium-sized. The chain carries TRBV11-2 and TRBJ2-4; 11 nucleotides align to TRBD2. The CDR3 is 18 residues long. The J segment lost 0 bases and the V segment lost 3 bases, leaving 7 bases of the junction unmatched. Germline values: CDR1 SGHAT, CDR2 FQNNGV. Here the CDR3 reads CASSLWGLAGGAKNIQYF. Written as DNA, the CDR3 is TGTGCCAGCAGCTTGTGGGGGCTAGCGGGGGGAGCCAAAAACATTCAGTACTTC. The full variable domain, its missing parts supplied by reference TRBV11-2 and TRBJ2-4, is EAGVAQSPRYKIIEKRQSVAFWCNPISGHATLYWYQQILGQGPKLLIQFQNNGVVDDSQLPKDRFSAERLKGVDSTLKIQPAKLEDSAVYLCASSLWGLAGGAKNIQYFGAGTRLSVL.

Sample share makes this clonotype medium-sized. The rearrangement joins TRBV27 to TRBJ1-5, with TRBD1 as a possible D gene (5 bases). CDR1 and CDR2 from the germline V gene are MNHEY and SMNVEV (reference sequence). The V and J ends lost 2 bases and 2 bases respectively, with 10 bases between them. The CDR3 consists of 15 residues. CDR3 in DNA: TGTGCCAGCAGTTTAGCAGCGGGGGGCAATCAGCCCCAGCATTTT. This codes for CASSLAAGGNQPQHF.

The chain employs TRBV5-5 and TRBJ2-3; tentatively, D is TRBD1 (6 bases). The V and J ends lost 0 bases and 0 bases respectively, with 8 bases between them. CDR1 is SGHKS, CDR2 YYEKEE, per germline (reference sequence). The CDR3 is 15 amino acids. CDR3 loop: CASSLDRASTDTQYF. Written as DNA, the CDR3 is TGTGCCAGCAGCTTGGACAGGGCTAGCACAGATACGCAGTATTTT.

This clonotype was observed at least ten times. The rearrangement joins TRBV28 to TRBJ2-3, with TRBD2 identical over 7 bases. Unmatched junction bases numbered 6, after V lost 10 bases and J lost 2 bases. The germline CDR1 and CDR2 sequences are MDHEN and SYDVKM. There are 13 residues in the CDR3. In DNA, the CDR3 is TGTGCCACCGGCGGGGGAGTCACAGATACGCAGTATTTT. Amino acids: CATGGGVTDTQYF.

There are many counts of this clonotype. J is TRBJ2-1 and V is TRBV5-1; D uncertain. Deletions cut 2 bases from V and 6 bases from J, with 9 bases between. This CDR3 spans 13 amino acids. Per the germline V gene, CDR1 is SGHRS and CDR2 is YFSETQ. The CDR3 sequence: CASSFNAGNEQFF. The CDR3 DNA is TGCGCCAGCAGCTTTAATGCAGGCAATGAGCAGTTCTTC.